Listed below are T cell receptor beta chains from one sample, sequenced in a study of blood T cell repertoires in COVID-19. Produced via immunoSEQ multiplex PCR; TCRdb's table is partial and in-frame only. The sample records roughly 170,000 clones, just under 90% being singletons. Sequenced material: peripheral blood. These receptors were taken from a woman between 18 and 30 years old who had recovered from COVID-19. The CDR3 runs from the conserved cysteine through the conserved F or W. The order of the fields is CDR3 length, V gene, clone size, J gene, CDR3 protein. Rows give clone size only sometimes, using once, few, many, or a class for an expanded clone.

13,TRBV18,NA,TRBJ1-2,CASSEGQDYGYTF
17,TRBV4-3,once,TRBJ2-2,CASSARSGGAAGGELFF
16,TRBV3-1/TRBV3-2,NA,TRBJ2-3,CASSQDRSEREGEQYF
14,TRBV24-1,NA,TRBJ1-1,CATSQGGAGTEAFF
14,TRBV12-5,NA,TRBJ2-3,CASGGDRGTDTQYF
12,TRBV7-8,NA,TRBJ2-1,CASSRYRDEQFF
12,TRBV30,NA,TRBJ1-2,CAWSRGNYGYTF
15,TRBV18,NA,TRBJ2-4,CASSPTGVGKNIQYF
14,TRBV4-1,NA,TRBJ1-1,CASSHPSGNTEAFF
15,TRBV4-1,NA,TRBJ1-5,CASSQKDQANQPQHF
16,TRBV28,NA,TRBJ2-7,CASKLPGKGLNYEQYF
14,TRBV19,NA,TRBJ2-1,CASTPGQGHNEQFF
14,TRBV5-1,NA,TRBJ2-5,CASSLGTDREDQYF
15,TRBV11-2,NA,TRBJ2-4,CASSLDPAGGNIQYF
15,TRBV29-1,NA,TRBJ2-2,CSVERGQGISGELFF
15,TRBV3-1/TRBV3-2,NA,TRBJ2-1,CASSHRTSGYNEQFF
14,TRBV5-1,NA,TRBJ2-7,CASSSSAGGNEQYF
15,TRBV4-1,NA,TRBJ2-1,CASSFSGSSYNEQFF
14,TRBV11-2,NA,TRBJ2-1,CASTSGGGASEQFF
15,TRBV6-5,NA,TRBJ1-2,CASSRLTGSDYGYTF
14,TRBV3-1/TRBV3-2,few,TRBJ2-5,CASSQKGQGSTQYF
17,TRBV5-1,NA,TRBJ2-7,CASSSTSAATTSYEQYF
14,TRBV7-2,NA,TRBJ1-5,CASSLEVGEQPQHF